The 32 T cell receptor beta chains below come from one sample, sequenced in a study of shared clonotypes between healthy human individuals. The table came from immunoSEQ multiplex PCR; TCRdb's copy has only in-frame clones and leaves some out. The repertoire holds about 1 million clones, with around 74% as singletons. Material for sequencing was memory CD4+ T cells sorted from blood. Stated subset: CD45RA-negative fraction. These receptors all stem from a man younger than 30 in good health.

The V call is TRBV10-1, the J call TRBJ2-7; D gene unclear. The V gene's germline CDR1 is WNHNN and CDR2 SYGVQD (reference sequence). V lost 4 bases and J 0 bases, leaving 13 bases between the germline ends. The CDR3 consists of 15 residues. CDR3 amino acids: CASSAGRSNSYEQYF. CDR3 coding DNA: TGCGCCAGCAGTGCCGGCAGGTCTAACTCCTACGAGCAGTACTTC.

This clone has only one observation. This rearrangement joins TRBV7-2 to TRBJ2-7; no firm D call. Germline V gene sequence: CDR1 SGHTA, CDR2 FQGNSA. The CDR3 has 12 amino acids. V dropped 2 bases and J dropped 10 bases, with 12 bases sitting between them. CDR3 sequence: CASSLIRLQQYF. The CDR3 coding sequence is TGTGCCAGCAGCTTAATTCGCCTTCAACAGTACTTC.

This clone was seen a single time. Other DNA sequences of this sample code for an identical CDR3. The gene calls are TRBV30 and TRBJ1-2, with D unresolved. CDR1 is GTSNPN, CDR2 SVGIG, per germline (reference sequence). The CDR3 is made up of 14 amino acids. V lost 4 bases, J lost 1 base, and 13 bases lay in between. The DNA of the CDR3 is TGTGCCTGGAACCGGCAGCCTGATAACTATGGCTACACCTTC. This sequence encodes CAWNRQPDNYGYTF.

The rearrangement links TRBV5-8 to TRBJ2-3, with TRBD2 matching 14 bases. The CDR3 runs 16 residues. J was trimmed by 5 bases and V by 3 bases; bases with no gene match: 5. The germline V gene has CDR1 SGHTS and CDR2 YDEGEE. The CDR3 DNA is TGTGCCAGCAGCTACGGGACTAGCGGGAGTGGAGATACGCAGTATTTT. It specifies CASSYGTSGSGDTQYF.

V gene TRBV6-6 combines with J gene TRBJ2-3; 10 bases fit TRBD1. J was trimmed by 3 bases and V by 6 bases; bases with no gene match: 3. CDR1 is MNHNY and CDR2 is SVGAGI in the germline V gene (reference sequence). This CDR3 is 14 amino acids long. The CDR3 sequence is CASSRQGATDTQYF. The DNA of the CDR3 is TGTGCCAGCAGCCGACAGGGGGCGACAGATACGCAGTATTTT.

The rearrangement joins TRBV6-5 to TRBJ2-7, with 8 bases matching TRBD2. Germline-derived CDR1 and CDR2 are MNHEY and SVGAGI. The CDR3 length is 13 residues. J was trimmed by 4 bases and V by 7 bases; bases with no gene match: 6. CDR3: CASTRGGRYEQYF. The CDR3 DNA reads as TGTGCCAGCACCCGGGGCGGGAGGTACGAGCAGTACTTC.

This clone has more than one count but fewer than ten. The V call is TRBV5-1, the J call TRBJ1-1; D possibly corresponds to TRBD1 (5 bases). The CDR3 covers 13 residues. Germline values: CDR1 SGHRS, CDR2 YFSETQ. With 4 bases removed from V and 1 base from J, the gap between germline ends came to 8 bases. The CDR3 sequence: CASSIQANTEAFF. The CDR3 bases are TGCGCCAGCAGCATACAGGCGAACACTGAAGCTTTCTTT. The full variable domain, in which reference TRBV5-1 and TRBJ1-1 provide the parts outside the CDR3, is KAGVTQTPRYLIKTRGQQVTLSCSPISGHRSVSWYQQTPGQGLQFLFEYFSETQRNKGNFPGRFSGRQFSNSRSEMNVSTLELGDSALYLCASSIQANTEAFFGQGTRLTVV.

The J gene is TRBJ1-2, the V gene TRBV4-1; 8 nucleotides align to TRBD1. The germline CDR1 and CDR2 sequences are MGHRA and YSYEKL. V gave up 3 bases and J gave up 4 bases; unmatched junction bases: 10. The CDR3 spans 16 residues. The CDR3 DNA follows: TGCGCCAGCAGCCAGGAAGGACAGGGACGATCCTATGGCTACACCTTC. This translates into CASSQEGQGRSYGYTF.

This sequence joins TRBV7-3 and TRBJ2-3; the D gene is possibly TRBD2 (6 bases). This CDR3 is built from 15 residues. Trimming took off 5 bases at V and 1 base at J, with 13 bases between the two ends. From germline, CDR1 is SGHTA and CDR2 FQGTGA. CDR3 in DNA: TGTGCCAGCAGCCCTTCCGCGGGGCGCACAGATACGCAGTATTTT. Amino acid sequence: CASSPSAGRTDTQYF.

V and J are TRBV19 and TRBJ1-2, with TRBD1 as a possible D gene (6 bases). The germline V gene has CDR1 LNHDA and CDR2 SQIVND (reference sequence). V lost 4 bases, J lost 2 bases, and 11 bases lay in between. The CDR3 runs to 14 residues. The CDR3, as DNA: TGTGCCAGTAGTACATGGACAGCAAACTATGGCTACACCTTC. Its protein product is CASSTWTANYGYTF.

CDR3 in DNA: TGCGCCAGCAGCCAAGGGAACATCCGGGGTAACACCGGGGAGCTGTTTTTT. It codes for CASSQGNIRGNTGELFF. V gene TRBV5-1 combines with J gene TRBJ2-2, with D possibly being TRBD2 (5 bases). CDR1 is SGHRS, CDR2 YFSETQ, per germline. The length of the CDR3 is 17 residues. Deletions cut 4 bases from V and 2 bases from J, with 18 bases between.

This clone was seen more than once but under ten times. J is TRBJ1-4 and V is TRBV5-1, with D tentatively TRBD1 (5 bases). CDR1 and CDR2 (germline): SGHRS, YFSETQ. CDR3 size: 16 residues. V lost 4 bases, J lost 6 bases, and 19 bases lay in between. The CDR3 loop reads CASSPSAGATDEKLFF. The CDR3 DNA reads as TGCGCCAGCAGCCCAAGCGCCGGGGCGACGGATGAAAAACTGTTTTTT.

This clone occurred many times. The rearrangement uses TRBV12-2 and TRBJ1-1. TRBV12-2 is listed as a pseudogene. The CDR3 length is 8 residues. The CDR3 loop reads CVWSEAFF. The CDR3 nucleotides are TGTGTATGGTCTGAAGCTTTCTTT.

V gene TRBV7-3 combines with J gene TRBJ1-2; 8 nucleotides align to TRBD1. This CDR3 contains 15 residues. Looked up from germline, CDR1 is SGHTA and CDR2 is FQGTGA. V lost 2 bases and J lost 4; bases outside the gene matches: 6. In DNA, the CDR3 is TGTGCCAGCAGCTTAGGACAGGGATACGTCTATGGCTACACCTTC. Translated: CASSLGQGYVYGYTF.

V and J are TRBV5-4 and TRBJ2-7, with unresolved D. From germline, CDR1 is SGHNT and CDR2 YYREEE (reference sequence). The CDR3 sequence is 15 residues long. V dropped 3 bases and J dropped 4 bases, with 17 bases sitting between them. The chain's CDR3 is CASSSPGASAYEQYF. The CDR3 DNA reads as TGTGCCAGCAGCTCCCCGGGTGCTTCCGCTTACGAGCAGTACTTC.

J is TRBJ2-3 and V is TRBV19, with 7 bases lining up with TRBD1. Losses at the gene ends were 4 bases for V and 4 bases for J; bases not matched to a gene: 8. Germline V gene sequence: CDR1 LNHDA, CDR2 SQIVND (reference sequence). The CDR3 has 15 amino acids. The CDR3 sequence is CASSNKDRLSDTQYF. CDR3 sequence (DNA): TGTGCCAGTAGTAATAAGGACAGGTTATCAGATACGCAGTATTTT.

The chain has TRBV5-1 and TRBJ2-5, with 12 bases identical to TRBD2. CDR3 length: 18 residues. Germline assignment: CDR1 SGHRS and CDR2 YFSETQ. V lost 0 bases and J lost 2; bases outside the gene matches: 8. The CDR3: CASSLASQLAGGQETQYF. The CDR3 nucleotides are TGCGCCAGCAGCTTGGCCTCCCAACTAGCGGGGGGTCAAGAGACCCAGTACTTC.

The chain has TRBV10-2 and TRBJ2-1; 10 bases line up with TRBD1. The V gene end was trimmed by 10 bases and the J gene end by 4 bases; junction bases not matched to a gene: 7. The CDR3 is made up of 14 amino acids. Per the germline V gene, CDR1 is WSHSY and CDR2 is SAAADI. The CDR3 protein is CATYRDRGYNEQFF. CDR3 coding DNA: TGCGCCACCTACCGGGACAGGGGTTACAATGAGCAGTTCTTC.

The chain has TRBV19 and TRBJ2-5, with D maybe TRBD2 (5 bases). CDR3 length equals 13 residues. Germline V gene sequence: CDR1 LNHDA, CDR2 SQIVND (reference sequence). V gave up 4 bases and J gave up 4 bases, with 10 bases separating them. The CDR3 coding sequence is TGTGCCAGTAGTACCATTGGAGGAGAGACCCAGTACTTC. It specifies CASSTIGGETQYF.

The chain uses TRBV30 and TRBJ2-2; TRBD2 agrees at 11 bases. The trim removed 0 bases at V and 6 bases at J, leaving 6 bases unmatched. Germline V CDR1 and CDR2: GTSNPN, SVGIG (reference sequence). This CDR3 contains 16 residues. The CDR3 sequence is CAWSVLASGGPGELFF. In DNA form, the CDR3 reads TGTGCCTGGAGTGTACTGGCTAGCGGGGGGCCCGGGGAGCTGTTTTTT.

The chain carries TRBV2 and TRBJ2-1; TRBD1 matches at 7 bases. The V and J ends lost 4 bases and 5 bases, in that order; junction bases with no gene match: 8. The CDR3 length is 15 residues. Germline V lookup: CDR1 SNHLY, CDR2 FYNNEI. The CDR3: CASSVTGATDNEQFF. The CDR3 DNA is TGTGCCAGCAGTGTTACAGGGGCTACAGACAATGAGCAGTTCTTC.

This clone has a single count. The J gene is TRBJ2-3, the V gene TRBV9; D not resolved. Between the trimmed V and J ends, which lost 4 bases and 5 bases, there was a span of 14 bases. Germline-derived CDR1 and CDR2 are SGDLS and YYNGEE. The CDR3 length is 14 residues. CDR3 coding DNA: TGTGCCAGCAGCCCAGGACCTGGCGGAGATACGCAGTATTTT. Translating gives CASSPGPGGDTQYF.

The rearrangement links TRBV21-1 to TRBJ2-2. TRBV21-1 corresponds to a pseudogene. The CDR3 is 13 amino acids. This CDR3 reads CASGSHNTGELFF. As DNA, the CDR3 is TGTGCCAGCGGGTCCCATAACACCGGGGAGCTGTTTTTT.

The chain carries TRBV5-1 and TRBJ1-1; D unclear. CDR1 and CDR2 from the germline V gene are SGHRS and YFSETQ. This CDR3 has 16 residues. The V end was cut by 4 bases, the J end by 0 bases, with 16 bases between. In DNA, the CDR3 is TGCGCCAGCAGCCTAACGGTAAACGTAATGAACACTGAAGCTTTCTTT. As protein: CASSLTVNVMNTEAFF.

The chain couples TRBV18 to TRBJ1-2, with D unresolved. The CDR3 loop spans 15 amino acids. V was clipped by 4 bases and J by 5 bases, with 17 bases between them. Germline V gene data show CDR1 as KGHSH and CDR2 as LQKENI. Written as DNA, the CDR3 is TGTGCCAGCTCACTCCCAGGTCGGGATTTTTATGGCTACACCTTC. Translation: CASSLPGRDFYGYTF.

The table lists this clone with a few counts. This chain connects TRBV6-5 to TRBJ1-5, with D maybe TRBD1 (6 bases). The CDR3 runs to 13 residues. Germline CDR1 reads MNHEY; CDR2 reads SVGAGI. V was cut by 6 bases and J by 0 bases, with 6 bases left in between. The CDR3 sequence: CASRQGSNQPQHF. The CDR3 bases are TGTGCCAGCAGACAGGGTAGCAATCAGCCCCAGCATTTT.

The V call is TRBV5-1, the J call TRBJ1-1; D is possibly TRBD1 (5 bases). CDR3 length: 14 residues. The V gene lost 0 bases and the J gene lost 7 bases, with 13 bases spanning the gap. The germline V gene has CDR1 SGHRS and CDR2 YFSETQ. CDR3 coding DNA: TGCGCCAGCAGCTTGGCCGCAGGGTCGGGTGAAGCTTTCTTT. Translated: CASSLAAGSGEAFF.

J is TRBJ2-7 and V is TRBV7-2; no definite D call. Germline V gene data show CDR1 as SGHTA and CDR2 as FQGNSA. The CDR3 is made up of 13 amino acids. V lost 4 bases and J 2 bases, leaving 9 bases between the germline ends. The CDR3 protein is CASSWPNTYEQYF. In DNA, the CDR3 is TGTGCCAGCAGCTGGCCCAACACCTACGAGCAGTACTTC.

The chain employs TRBV28 and TRBJ1-6; D is uncertain. There are 16 residues in the CDR3. Trimming left V 6 bases short and J 0 bases short, with 12 bases between. The germline V gene has CDR1 MDHEN and CDR2 SYDVKM. This chain's CDR3 is CASSPGLGSYNSPLHF. The CDR3 DNA is TGTGCCAGCAGCCCGGGTTTGGGCTCCTATAATTCACCCCTCCACTTT.

This clone was recorded at least ten times. The CDR3, as DNA: TGTGCCAGCAGCCAGGCGTCGTCGGGGGGTACTGAAGCTTTCTTT. Residues: CASSQASSGGTEAFF. V usage is TRBV5-4 and J usage is TRBJ1-1, with D possibly TRBD1 on 5 matching bases. Trimming took 4 bases from V and 5 from J, leaving 18 bases between them. Germline V gives CDR1 SGHNT, CDR2 YYREEE (reference sequence). CDR3 length: 15 residues.

V gene TRBV7-9 combines with J gene TRBJ2-7; 7 bases agree with TRBD2. Germline V lookup: CDR1 SEHNR, CDR2 FQNEAQ (reference sequence). The CDR3 is made up of 15 amino acids. J was trimmed by 3 bases and V by 1 base; bases with no gene match: 6. The CDR3 DNA follows: TGTGCCAGCAGCTTAGAGGTGCGGGGGAACTACGAGCAGTACTTC. It specifies CASSLEVRGNYEQYF. The complete variable domain, with remaining parts taken from reference TRBV7-9 and TRBJ2-7, reads DTGVSQNPRHKITKRGQNVTFRCDPISEHNRLYWYRQTLGQGPEFLTYFQNEAQLEKSRLLSDRFSAERPKGSFSTLEIQRTEQGDSAMYLCASSLEVRGNYEQYFGPGTRLTVT.

The chain has TRBV9 and TRBJ1-5; D gene uncertain. The germline CDR1 and CDR2 sequences are SGDLS and YYNGEE. The CDR3 is 15 residues long. Trimming pared 2 bases from V and 0 bases from J, leaving 9 bases between. The CDR3 DNA sequence: TGTGCCAGCAGCGTCGGGGTTTCTAGCAATCAGCCCCAGCATTTT. It is translated as CASSVGVSSNQPQHF.